This record covers a single TCR beta chain. The specificity of this receptor is unknown. The junction shows a germline mismatch at one end, possibly a read error. Sequencing used an Illumina MiSeq. Processing in the source paper ran as follows. To quantify repertoire diversity, the Shannon-Wiener index was calculated using VDJtools. A TCRbeta clonotype was considered expanded if its clonotype frequency was 3 or more. TCRdb handled the public reads itself, with Q25 trimming in fastp and clone calling in MiXCR, and kept productive beta chains. Under each unique CDR3 protein, matching rows form one entry showing the most common genes and DNA. These V and J calls rely on TCRdb rather than the paper's analysis. The sample table contains several hundred distinct CDR3 sequences; only one count was recorded for over 20% of them. Of the sample, about 8.2% falls within the top ten clones. The data belong to a study of precursors of human CD4 cytotoxic T cells (dated by TCRdb to between 2017 and 2018). Some background on the complete study: The bulk TCR-seq analysis covered CD4+ memory subsets from 14 donors in total. Sequences for both the TCRalpha and TCRbeta chains came out of the TCR-seq analysis of 15 or so donors (table S7). Broad study findings and their caveats: More restricted TCR repertoires, with lower diversity and more expanded clonotypes, were shown by IL-7Rhigh and IL-7R- TEMRA subsets than by TCM and TEM subsets. Some bulk TCR-seq comparisons included only about 95% of the 14 donors, suggesting not every subset was available for every donor. According to the authors, an observational design in humans cannot definitively determine the direction of differentiation between precursor and effector cells. A bigger share of IL-7Rhigh TEMRA clonotypes consisted of expanded effector clonotypes than was the case for TEM or TCM clonotypes.

To test a precursor-effector relationship among CD4 cytotoxic T cells, bulk UMI-based TCR sequencing was performed on four sorted CD4+ memory subsets (TCM, TEM, IL-7Rhigh TEMRA, IL-7R- TEMRA). Cells were obtained from peripheral blood mononuclear cells that had been isolated from human blood. The germline V gene (reference sequence) yields MNHEY for CDR1 and SMNVEV for CDR2. There are 14 amino acids in the CDR3, from cysteine to phenylalanine inclusive. Only the CDR3 DNA is retained, 42 bases long and in frame from the first base. The sequence links TRBV27 to TRBJ2-2; the D gene cannot be named for sure. This sequence was found in a human donor in good health. The sequenced sample was memory CD4+ T cells from blood (PBMCs). The CDR3 region: CASNLTRDTGELFF. The DNA sequence is TGTGCCAGCAATTTAACCCGGGACACCGGGGAGCTGTTTTTT.